This T cell receptor (beta chain) was profiled in a study of blood T cell repertoires in COVID-19. Across the whole study: Specimens from acute and convalescent COVID-19 originated in the United States, Italy and Spain. PBMCs, B-cell-depleted T cells, or T cells were the source of the cDNA or gDNA that made up the material.

In the source study's methods: Counts of nucleated cells, estimated from reference gene primer amplification, were obtained. Sequencing used immunoSEQ multiplex PCR; TCRdb keeps in-frame clones, though not all of them. From that table come the V and J calls and clone size; the DNA was used to work out D and trimming. The data contain 100,000 to 120,000 clones, about 80% of them singletons. The V end was cut by 5 bases, the J end by 0 bases, with 7 bases between. The CDR3 is made up of 13 amino acids. The germline V gene encodes CDR1 MDHEN and CDR2 SYDVKM. The chain uses TRBV28 and TRBJ1-1; perhaps TRBD1 as D (5 bases). Sequenced input: peripheral blood. This TCR came from a woman aged 70-85 years with acute or convalescent COVID-19. The CDR3 region has the DNA TGTGCCAGCAGTCCACAGGTGAACACTGAAGCTTTCTTT. It codes for CASSPQVNTEAFF.